A selection of T cell receptor beta chains follows, all from one sample in a study of T cell repertoires in cytomegalovirus infection. These TCRs' antigens remain unknown. Using its own MiXCR run on the reads, TCRdb lists one record per CDR3 protein. The sample shows approximately 1,000,000 distinct CDR3 sequences, around 31% of them seen only once. The source was cultured CD8+ T cells from PBMCs, collected from culture after CMV antigen stimulation. These receptors originate from a human donor in good health (CMV status not recorded). Some clones in this sample may be carry-over from other donors' samples. Each CDR3 is given with its conserved first and last residue. The D gene is left open where the match is weak. Not all rows give a size; the values are once, few, many and, for expanded clones, a class.

j_call: TRBJ1-1; d_call: TRBD1; v_call: TRBV5-6; clone_size: NA; cdr3_aa: CASSLGPSWDRDVTEAFF; cdr3_nt: TGTGCCAGCAGCCTTGGCCCCTCATGGGACAGGGATGTTACTGAAGCTTTCTTT
j_call: TRBJ2-1; d_call: TRBD2; v_call: TRBV6-5; clone_size: few; cdr3_aa: CASSLTSDSTNEQFF; cdr3_nt: TGTGCCAGCAGTTTAACTAGCGACTCTACGAATGAGCAGTTCTTC
j_call: TRBJ2-3; d_call: NA; v_call: TRBV7-8; clone_size: many; cdr3_aa: CASSLGLADTQYF; cdr3_nt: TGTGCCAGCAGCTTAGGATTAGCAGATACGCAGTATTTT
j_call: TRBJ2-1; d_call: TRBD2; v_call: TRBV29-1; clone_size: NA; cdr3_aa: CSVESEYERGSYNEQFF; cdr3_nt: TGCAGCGTTGAATCCGAGTATGAGCGGGGCTCCTACAATGAGCAGTTCTTC
j_call: TRBJ2-1; d_call: TRBD2; v_call: TRBV19; clone_size: few; cdr3_aa: CASRSASGATYNEQFF; cdr3_nt: TGTGCCAGTAGATCGGCTAGCGGGGCCACCTACAATGAGCAGTTCTTC
j_call: TRBJ1-2; d_call: TRBD1; v_call: TRBV25-1; clone_size: NA; cdr3_aa: CASSEGDGTGRNYGYTF; cdr3_nt: TGTGCCAGCAGTGAAGGGGACGGGACAGGACGCAACTATGGCTACACCTTC
j_call: TRBJ2-6; d_call: TRBD1; v_call: TRBV18; clone_size: few; cdr3_aa: CASLPGQEPSGANVLTF; cdr3_nt: TGTGCCAGCTTACCGGGACAGGAACCCTCTGGGGCCAACGTCCTGACTTTC
j_call: TRBJ2-5; d_call: TRBD2; v_call: TRBV7-2; clone_size: many; cdr3_aa: CAIAGGPSQETQYF; cdr3_nt: TGTGCCATAGCGGGGGGGCCGTCCCAAGAGACCCAGTACTTC
j_call: TRBJ1-3; d_call: TRBD1; v_call: TRBV9; clone_size: NA; cdr3_aa: CASRGRVKRWDSSDSGNTIYF; cdr3_nt: TGTGCCAGCAGAGGCCGAGTTAAGCGGTGGGACAGCTCTGACTCTGGAAACACCATATATTTT
j_call: TRBJ2-1; d_call: TRBD1; v_call: TRBV6-6; clone_size: few; cdr3_aa: CASSPDRASYNEQFF; cdr3_nt: TGTGCCAGCAGTCCTGACAGGGCGTCCTACAATGAGCAGTTCTTC
j_call: TRBJ2-2; d_call: TRBD1; v_call: TRBV29-1; clone_size: NA; cdr3_aa: CSAKSSGGTGELFF; cdr3_nt: TGCAGCGCCAAGTCTTCAGGGGGAACCGGGGAGCTGTTTTTT
j_call: TRBJ2-3; d_call: NA; v_call: TRBV7-9; clone_size: NA; cdr3_aa: CASSLGQSIDTQYF; cdr3_nt: TGTGCCAGCAGCTTAGGGCAGAGCATAGATACGCAGTATTTT
j_call: TRBJ2-1; d_call: NA; v_call: TRBV2; clone_size: few; cdr3_aa: CASSGTNGLRGSYNEQFF; cdr3_nt: TGTGCCAGCAGTGGAACAAATGGCCTTCGTGGCTCCTACAATGAGCAGTTCTTC
j_call: TRBJ2-7; d_call: NA; v_call: TRBV7-2; clone_size: few; cdr3_aa: CASSTGHDYEQYF; cdr3_nt: TGTGCCAGCAGTACGGGACACGACTACGAGCAGTACTTC
j_call: TRBJ1-2; d_call: TRBD1; v_call: TRBV27; clone_size: NA; cdr3_aa: CASSFGTADYGYTF; cdr3_nt: TGTGCCAGCAGTTTTGGGACAGCAGACTATGGCTACACCTTC
j_call: TRBJ2-7; d_call: NA; v_call: TRBV15; clone_size: NA; cdr3_aa: CATSRVQGQLAYEQYF; cdr3_nt: TGTGCCACCAGCAGAGTTCAGGGGCAGTTAGCCTACGAGCAGTACTTC
j_call: TRBJ2-7; d_call: TRBD1; v_call: TRBV6-1; clone_size: NA; cdr3_aa: CASTYSSGTAYEQYF; cdr3_nt: TGTGCCAGCACGTACTCCTCCGGGACAGCCTACGAGCAGTACTTC
j_call: TRBJ2-5; d_call: NA; v_call: TRBV7-8; clone_size: few; cdr3_aa: CASSSAGTETQYF; cdr3_nt: TGTGCCAGCAGCTCGGCAGGGACAGAGACCCAGTACTTC
j_call: TRBJ2-1; d_call: NA; v_call: TRBV7-8; clone_size: many; cdr3_aa: CASSPVGTSLFGNEQFF; cdr3_nt: TGTGCCAGCAGCCCGGTAGGGACTTCCCTGTTTGGGAATGAGCAGTTCTTC
j_call: TRBJ2-1; d_call: NA; v_call: TRBV20-1; clone_size: few; cdr3_aa: CSARGDNYNEQFF; cdr3_nt: TGCAGTGCTAGAGGGGACAACTACAATGAGCAGTTCTTC